Sequencing of this T cell receptor (beta chain) was carried out in a study of graft-versus-host responses after intestinal transplantation. CDR3 length: 18 residues. Germline values: CDR1 SGHVS, CDR2 FQNEAQ. With respect to this clone: One end of the junction does not line up with germline, which may come from a read error.

Generated by immunoSEQ multiplex PCR, the TCRdb table keeps only in-frame clones and is missing some. The sample includes tens of thousands of clones, under 95% of them seen just once. The input for sequencing was PBMCs, taken roughly 120 days after intestinal transplantation. The source is a human patient who received an intestinal transplant, so some T cells may come from the graft donor. This chain uses TRBV7-8 with TRBJ2-6; 7 bases are shared with TRBD2. CDR3 in DNA: TGTGCCAGCAGTTTAGCAGGACTAGAGTTTTCCGGGGCCAACGTCCTGACTTTC. Translating it yields CASSLAGLEFSGANVLTF.